Listed below are T cell receptor beta chains from one sample, sequenced in a study of Graves' ophthalmopathy and Graves' hyperthyroidism. TCRdb analysed the multiplex PCR reads with MiXCR anew, one entry per CDR3 protein. The sample includes roughly 420,000 distinct CDR3 sequences, roughly 20% seen only once; the top ten take more than 2.5%. The sequenced material came from peripheral blood. These receptors all stem from a woman between 18 and 30 years old with stable Graves' hyperthyroidism. Each CDR3 is given with its conserved first and last residue. The order of the fields is D gene, clone size, V gene, J gene, CDR3 protein, CDR3 DNA. The D gene is left open where the match is weak. The size of a clone is reported for some rows only, either as once, few or many, or as a class for expanded clones.

>TRBD2|many|TRBV13|TRBJ2-3
CASSRARGLAGAYTDTQYF
TGTGCCAGCAGCCGCGCCCGAGGACTAGCGGGAGCCTACACAGATACGCAGTATTTT
>NA|many|TRBV19|TRBJ1-1
CASSIKRERGAFF
TGTGCCAGTAGTATCAAAAGGGAGCGAGGAGCTTTCTTT
>NA|many|TRBV27|TRBJ1-1
CASSLSISAEAFF
TGTGCCAGCAGTTTATCGATCAGCGCTGAAGCTTTCTTT
>TRBD2|NA|TRBV11-2|TRBJ2-5
CASSLGLLAGSQETQYF
TGTGCCAGCAGCTTAGGACTACTAGCGGGGAGTCAAGAGACCCAGTACTTC
>TRBD2|NA|TRBV14|TRBJ2-1
CASSQDSGRIYEQFF
TGTGCCAGCAGCCAAGATAGCGGGAGAATTTATGAGCAGTTCTTC
>NA|many|TRBV2|TRBJ1-2
CASSATGAFYGYTF
TGTGCCAGCAGTGCTACAGGTGCCTTCTATGGCTACACCTTC
>NA|many|TRBV6-2/TRBV6-3|TRBJ2-5
CASSYSSPGQETQYF
TGTGCCAGCAGTTACTCCTCGCCAGGCCAAGAGACCCAGTACTTC
>NA|many|TRBV30|TRBJ1-1
CAWSRAGNTEAFF
TGTGCCTGGAGTCGGGCAGGGAACACTGAAGCTTTCTTT
>NA|many|TRBV15|TRBJ1-1
CATSLQVNTEAFF
TGTGCCACCAGCCTCCAGGTGAACACTGAAGCTTTCTTT
>TRBD1|few|TRBV11-2|TRBJ2-7
CASSDRGTGPSYEQYF
TGTGCCAGCAGCGATAGGGGGACAGGGCCATCGTACGAGCAGTACTTC
>TRBD2|many|TRBV6-2/TRBV6-3|TRBJ2-7
CASTGTSGIYEQYF
TGTGCCAGCACCGGGACTAGCGGGATCTACGAGCAGTACTTC
>NA|many|TRBV6-1|TRBJ1-3
CASRGPPYAGNTIYF
TGTGCCAGCAGGGGACCGCCTTACGCTGGAAACACCATATATTTT
>NA|few|TRBV7-3|TRBJ2-4
CASSLILRDKNIQYF
TGTGCCAGCAGCTTAATCTTGCGGGACAAAAACATTCAGTACTTC
>TRBD1|many|TRBV6-4|TRBJ1-2
CAILSDRTYGYTF
TGTGCCATCCTCTCGGACAGGACCTATGGCTACACCTTC
>NA|once|TRBV29-1|TRBJ1-1
CSVERGENTEAFF
TGCAGCGTTGAACGGGGGGAAAACACTGAAGCTTTCTTT
>NA|many|TRBV6-2/TRBV6-3|TRBJ1-5
CASSTHRLNNQPQHF
TGTGCCAGCAGTACCCACAGGTTAAACAATCAGCCCCAGCATTTT
>NA|NA|TRBV3-1|TRBJ1-3
CASSQDLTASGNTIYF
TGTGCCAGCAGCCAAGATTTGACAGCCTCTGGAAACACCATATATTTT
>NA|many|TRBV19|TRBJ2-2
CASSIDQMNTGELFF
TGTGCCAGTAGTATTGACCAAATGAACACCGGGGAGCTGTTTTTT
>NA|many|TRBV30|TRBJ1-2
CAWSPMGRGGGYTF
TGTGCCTGGAGTCCGATGGGCAGGGGAGGCGGCTACACCTTC
>TRBD2|many|TRBV27|TRBJ2-7
CASSSTSGSDYEQYF
TGTGCCAGCAGTTCAACTAGCGGGAGTGATTACGAGCAGTACTTC
>TRBD2|many|TRBV11-2|TRBJ2-4
CASSLRTSGRIAKNIQYF
TGTGCCAGCAGCCTCAGGACTAGCGGGAGAATAGCCAAAAACATTCAGTACTTC
>NA|many|TRBV12-3/TRBV12-4|TRBJ1-1
CASSLSNTEAFF
TGTGCCAGCAGTTTATCGAACACTGAAGCTTTCTTT
>NA|many|TRBV6-2/TRBV6-3|TRBJ2-3
CASSRPSARTDTQYF
TGTGCCAGCAGTCGTCCTAGCGCGAGAACAGATACGCAGTATTTT
>NA|many|TRBV18|TRBJ2-7
CASSPVTGSYEQYF
TGTGCCAGCTCACCAGTCACAGGTAGCTACGAGCAGTACTTC
>NA|many|TRBV11-2|TRBJ1-2
CASSLEPTPYYGYTF
TGTGCCAGCAGCTTAGAACCCACCCCTTATTATGGCTACACCTTC
>TRBD1|many|TRBV28|TRBJ2-7
CASSSWTGRSYEQYF
TGTGCCAGCAGTTCCTGGACAGGCCGCTCCTACGAGCAGTACTTC
>NA|many|TRBV7-3|TRBJ1-1
CASRATANTEAFF
TGTGCCAGCAGAGCTACAGCGAACACTGAAGCTTTCTTT
>TRBD2|many|TRBV6-2/TRBV6-3|TRBJ2-6
CASSRTSSGANVLTF
TGTGCCAGCAGCCGGACTAGCTCTGGGGCCAACGTCCTGACTTTC
>NA|many|TRBV20-1|TRBJ1-1
CSARDLSTEAFF
TGCAGTGCTAGGGATTTGAGCACTGAAGCTTTCTTT
>TRBD2|NA|TRBV30|TRBJ2-7
CACASGSPGEQYF
TGTGCCTGTGCTAGCGGGAGCCCGGGGGAGCAGTACTTC
>NA|few|TRBV6-1|TRBJ1-1
CASTLYGGATTEAFF
TGTGCCAGCACACTATATGGGGGGGCTACCACTGAAGCTTTCTTT
>NA|many|TRBV6-1|TRBJ2-7
CASTFGTNSYEQYF
TGTGCCAGCACCTTCGGGACAAACTCCTACGAGCAGTACTTC
>TRBD2|many|TRBV28|TRBJ2-1
CASSSIAGRGGKYNEQFF
TGTGCCAGCAGTTCAATAGCGGGAAGGGGGGGGAAATACAATGAGCAGTTCTTC
>NA|few|TRBV10-3|TRBJ2-5
CAISVEGAETQYF
TGTGCCATCAGTGTGGAGGGGGCAGAGACCCAGTACTTC
>NA|NA|TRBV7-9|TRBJ2-3
CASSSTSSTDTQYF
TGTGCCAGCAGCTCCACCTCGTCCACAGATACGCAGTATTTT
>TRBD1|many|TRBV4-1|TRBJ2-7
CASSPTLTGAKPYEQYF
TGCGCCAGCAGCCCCACGCTGACAGGGGCCAAACCTTACGAGCAGTACTTC
>TRBD1|few|TRBV4-1|TRBJ1-1
CASCQDQGANTEAFF
TGCGCCAGCTGCCAAGATCAGGGGGCAAACACTGAAGCTTTCTTT
>TRBD2|NA|TRBV28|TRBJ2-7
CASSYPPGLAVSYEQYF
TGTGCCAGCAGTTATCCCCCGGGACTAGCGGTGTCCTACGAGCAGTACTTC
>NA|many|TRBV20-1|TRBJ1-1
CSAGGGMNTEAFF
TGCAGTGCCGGCGGGGGAATGAACACTGAAGCTTTCTTT
>TRBD1|many|TRBV7-8|TRBJ1-5
CASSPRQGGHQPQHF
TGTGCCAGCAGCCCTCGCCAGGGGGGGCATCAGCCCCAGCATTTT
>NA|many|TRBV27|TRBJ2-4
CASRGGADIQYF
TGTGCCAGCAGGGGGGGCGCGGACATTCAGTACTTC
>NA|NA|TRBV3-1|TRBJ2-4
CASSAIDRQAKNIQYF
TGTGCCAGCAGCGCTATTGACAGGCAAGCCAAAAACATTCAGTACTTC